Listed below are T cell receptor beta chains from one sample, sequenced in a study of blood T cell repertoires in COVID-19. The table came from immunoSEQ multiplex PCR; TCRdb's copy has only in-frame clones and leaves some out. The sample consists of approximately 60,000 clones, approximately 89% of them appearing once. Material: peripheral blood. Source of these receptors: a man in his sixties with active or convalescent COVID-19. CDR3s include the opening cysteine and the closing phenylalanine or tryptophan. D genes are given only for firm matches. Expanded clones get a size class; other rows say once, few or many, or leave the size out.

D: TRBD1; J: TRBJ2-7; size: .; V: TRBV19; CDR3: CASSTDRGGHEQYF; DNA: TGTGCCAGTAGTACGGACAGGGGAGGACACGAGCAGTACTTC
D: TRBD1; J: TRBJ2-1; size: .; V: TRBV4-2; CDR3: CASSQSRDRVNEQFF; DNA: TGTGCCAGCAGCCAGTCACGGGACAGGGTGAATGAGCAGTTCTTC
D: TRBD1; J: TRBJ1-4; size: once; V: TRBV18; CDR3: CASSLTGTAVYATNEKLFF; DNA: TGTGCCAGCTCACTTACCGGGACAGCAGTTTATGCAACTAATGAAAAACTGTTTTTT
D: .; J: TRBJ1-5; size: .; V: TRBV6-2/TRBV6-3; CDR3: CASSWGDRDSNQPQHF; DNA: TGTGCCAGCAGTTGGGGCGATCGAGATAGCAATCAGCCCCAGCATTTT
D: .; J: TRBJ2-1; size: .; V: TRBV24-1; CDR3: CATSVGGDYNEQFF; DNA: TGTGCCACCAGTGTTGGCGGGGACTACAATGAGCAGTTCTTC
D: .; J: TRBJ1-2; size: once; V: TRBV10-3; CDR3: CAISEVRGGGGYTF; DNA: TGTGCCATCAGTGAGGTTAGGGGTGGCGGTGGCTACACCTTC
D: .; J: TRBJ1-5; size: .; V: TRBV7-2; CDR3: CASSVTPGDNQPQHF; DNA: TGTGCCAGCAGCGTCACTCCCGGGGACAATCAGCCCCAGCATTTT
D: .; J: TRBJ1-6; size: .; V: TRBV30; CDR3: CAWSMGGFSYNSPLHF; DNA: TGTGCCTGGAGTATGGGGGGATTCTCCTATAATTCACCCCTCCACTTT
D: TRBD2; J: TRBJ2-3; size: .; V: TRBV9; CDR3: CASSPLAGVSSTDTQYF; DNA: TGTGCCAGCAGCCCACTAGCGGGGGTTTCTAGCACAGATACGCAGTATTTT
D: .; J: TRBJ2-3; size: .; V: TRBV5-1; CDR3: CASSLVAGTTPDTQYF; DNA: TGCGCCAGCAGCTTGGTGGCGGGGACCACCCCAGATACGCAGTATTTT
D: TRBD1; J: TRBJ2-7; size: many; V: TRBV5-1; CDR3: CASSLANPGQNHEQYF; DNA: TGCGCCAGCAGCTTGGCTAATCCGGGACAGAACCACGAGCAGTACTTC
D: .; J: TRBJ2-7; size: .; V: TRBV11-2; CDR3: CASSLDKLAQEQYF; DNA: TGTGCCAGCAGCTTAGATAAGCTAGCTCAGGAGCAGTACTTC
D: TRBD2; J: TRBJ2-2; size: .; V: TRBV20-1; CDR3: CSASLAGGRTGELFF; DNA: TGCAGTGCTAGTCTAGCGGGGGGGCGCACCGGGGAGCTGTTTTTT
D: .; J: TRBJ1-1; size: .; V: TRBV10-3; CDR3: CAISALTGTEAFF; DNA: TGTGCCATCAGTGCCCTAACAGGGACTGAAGCTTTCTTT
D: TRBD1; J: TRBJ1-3; size: .; V: TRBV11-2; CDR3: CASSRQGAIENTIYF; DNA: TGTGCCAGCAGCCGACAGGGCGCCATAGAAAACACCATATATTTT
D: TRBD1; J: TRBJ2-7; size: .; V: TRBV10-1; CDR3: CASSEVIGQGSEQYF; DNA: TGCGCCAGCAGTGAGGTGATAGGACAGGGAAGCGAGCAGTACTTC
D: .; J: TRBJ1-1; size: .; V: TRBV5-1; CDR3: CASSLEIVSGTEAFF; DNA: TGCGCCAGCAGCTTGGAGATAGTGAGCGGCACTGAAGCTTTCTTT